This passage covers 20 T cell receptor beta chains from one sample sequenced in a study of T cell repertoires and HLA-DP antigens. TCRdb's table, derived via immunoSEQ multiplex PCR, lists solely in-frame clones and lacks some. This repertoire shows roughly 110,000 clones, 92% found once; its top ten account for over 0.25%. No antigen is known for these receptors. The specimen was CD4+ T cells from PBMCs. These TCRs come from a young woman in good health and CMV-seronegative.

The chain carries TRBV28 and TRBJ1-3, with 10 bases that match TRBD1. The length of the CDR3 is 16 residues. The germline V gene encodes CDR1 MDHEN and CDR2 SYDVKM. The V and J ends lost 6 bases and 3 bases, in that order; junction bases with no gene match: 8. CDR3 region: CASRTGGVSGGNTIYF. The DNA for the CDR3 is TGTGCCAGCAGGACAGGGGGCGTTTCGGGTGGAAACACCATATATTTT.

CDR3 sequence (DNA): TGCGCCAGCAGCCAAGACCCAGGGGCAACGAGCTCCTACAATGAGCAGTTCTTC. This gives the protein CASSQDPGATSSYNEQFF. The chain employs TRBV4-1 and TRBJ2-1, with D tentatively TRBD1 (6 bases). This CDR3 has 18 residues. Trimming removed 0 bases at V and 0 bases at J, with 15 bases between. CDR1 and CDR2 (germline): MGHRA, YSYEKL.

This chain connects TRBV10-3 to TRBJ2-7; the D gene is possibly TRBD1 (5 bases). Trimming removed 0 bases at V and 2 bases at J, with 8 bases between. The CDR3 consists of 14 residues. Germline assignment: CDR1 ENHRY and CDR2 SYGVKD. The CDR3 DNA sequence: TGTGCCATCAGTGAGTCCATGGGGCCCTACGAGCAGTACTTC. The encoded protein is CAISESMGPYEQYF.

The V call is TRBV18, the J call TRBJ2-7; 10 bases are shared with TRBD1. Losses at the gene ends were 4 bases for V and 4 bases for J; bases not matched to a gene: 7. CDR3 length: 15 amino acids. CDR1 and CDR2 (germline): KGHSH, LQKENI. DNA for the CDR3: TGTGCCAGCTCACAAGACAGGGGGCGACTATACGAGCAGTACGTC. The encoded protein is CASSQDRGRLYEQYV.

This chain connects TRBV28 to TRBJ1-5; D gene unclear. CDR1 is MDHEN, CDR2 SYDVKM, per germline. CDR3 size: 15 residues. Trimming took 1 base from V and 1 from J, leaving 8 bases between them. The CDR3 nucleotides read TGTGCCAGCAGTTTATCGGGTGGAAGCAATCAGCCCCAGCATTTT. Amino acids: CASSLSGGSNQPQHF.

The chain uses TRBV18 and TRBJ1-2; D possibly corresponds to TRBD1 (5 bases). Germline assignment: CDR1 KGHSH and CDR2 LQKENI. V was trimmed by 0 bases and J by 4 bases, leaving 9 bases between them. The CDR3 extends over 14 amino acids. The CDR3 DNA is TGTGCCAGCTCACCACCTGGGACGGTCTATGGCTACACCTTC. This translates into CASSPPGTVYGYTF.

The chain links TRBV5-5 to TRBJ1-1; D is ambiguous. The CDR3 spans 14 residues. The V and J ends lost 0 bases and 2 bases respectively, with 8 bases between them. Germline CDR1 SGHKS, CDR2 YYEKEE (reference sequence). As DNA, the CDR3 is TGTGCCAGCAGCTTGGAGTGGGGAAACACTGAAGCTTTCTTT. Translation: CASSLEWGNTEAFF.

DNA of the CDR3: TGCAGCGTTCACTACAGGGGGTTGAGGGGTGAAAAACTGTTTTTT. Amino acid sequence: CSVHYRGLRGEKLFF. J is TRBJ1-4 and V is TRBV29-1; 8 bases line up with TRBD1. The junction had 12 bases not matched to a gene; V was cut back by 5 bases and J by 7 bases. This CDR3 is built from 15 residues. Germline CDR1 is SQVTM and CDR2 is ANQGSEA.

This clone was observed a single time. The rearrangement joins TRBV18 to TRBJ2-7, with 10 nucleotides matching TRBD1. The length of the CDR3 is 14 residues. With 6 bases clipped from V and 2 bases from J, the junction kept 4 bases outside the gene matches. Germline CDR1 KGHSH, CDR2 LQKENI. CDR3 loop: CASSTTGGPYEQYV. In DNA form, the CDR3 reads TGTGCCAGCTCGACGACAGGGGGCCCCTACGAGCAGTACGTC.

This chain uses TRBV28 with TRBJ1-5; D perhaps matches TRBD1 (5 bases). The germline gives CDR1 MDHEN, CDR2 SYDVKM. CDR3 length equals 13 residues. The germline V and J ends were trimmed by 11 bases and 3 bases, with 14 bases remaining between them. The CDR3 loop reads CASKGGANQPQHF. CDR3 bases: TGTGCCTCCAAGGGCGGGGCCAATCAGCCCCAGCATTTT. Supplemented by reference TRBV28 and TRBJ1-5, the full variable domain reads DVKVTQSSRYLVKRTGEKVFLECVQDMDHENMFWYRQDPGLGLRLIYFSYDVKMKEKGDIPEGYSVSREKKERFSLILESASTNQTSMYLCASKGGANQPQHFGDGTRLSIL.

This chain links TRBV28 with TRBJ1-1, with 7 bases fitting TRBD1. V lost 5 bases, J lost 2 bases, and 14 bases stayed unmatched. The CDR3 is 17 residues long. Per the germline V gene, CDR1 is MDHEN and CDR2 is SYDVKM. The CDR3 nucleotides are TGTGCCAGCAGTCTCCTGCCGGGCTACAGGGGCAACACTGAAGCTTTCTTT. Translated: CASSLLPGYRGNTEAFF.

This clone was recorded once. This chain uses TRBV2 with TRBJ2-4; 14 bases are shared with TRBD2. This CDR3 region has 16 residues. CDR1 is SNHLY, CDR2 FYNNEI, per germline. V shed 6 bases, J shed 7 bases, and the junction held 8 bases outside the gene matches. CDR3 DNA sequence: TGTGCCAGCAGCGAGACTAGCGGGAGGGTTGGTAACATTCAGTACTTC. Its protein product is CASSETSGRVGNIQYF.

The rearrangement links TRBV7-9 to TRBJ1-1; maybe TRBD1 (5 bases). CDR3 size: 15 residues. Germline assignment: CDR1 SEHNR and CDR2 FQNEAQ (reference sequence). Trimming pared 5 bases from V and 2 bases from J, leaving 15 bases between. This chain's CDR3 is CASSPRQGLNTEAFF. The CDR3 DNA follows: TGTGCCAGCAGCCCTCGGCAGGGACTCAACACTGAAGCTTTCTTT.

This chain uses TRBV5-1 with TRBJ2-5; D might be TRBD1 (6 bases). CDR1 and CDR2 (germline): SGHRS, YFSETQ. V lost 3 bases and J lost 2, with 11 bases in between. The CDR3 has 14 residues. CDR3 loop: CASSSGTTQETQYF. CDR3 in DNA: TGCGCCAGCAGCTCCGGGACAACTCAAGAGACCCAGTACTTC.

CDR3 nucleotides: TGTGCCAGCAGCTTAGGGGGGGAAAAACTGTTTTTT. Residues: CASSLGGEKLFF. The V and J genes are TRBV7-9 and TRBJ1-4; D perhaps matches TRBD1 (5 bases). Germline V lookup: CDR1 SEHNR, CDR2 FQNEAQ (reference sequence). The V gene lost 1 base and the J gene lost 8 bases, with 5 bases spanning the gap. The CDR3 contains 12 residues.

The chain combines TRBV7-2 with TRBJ1-2; maybe TRBD1 (6 bases). The CDR3 has 15 residues. Germline V gene sequence: CDR1 SGHTA, CDR2 FQGNSA. V was cut by 5 bases and J by 2 bases, with 15 bases left in between. The CDR3 bases are TGTGCCAGCAGCAGCAATGGGGGGCAAAACTATGGCTACACCTTC. This translates into CASSSNGGQNYGYTF.

The V gene is TRBV6-5, the J gene TRBJ1-5; TRBD1 might be the D (5 bases). Trimming took off 7 bases at V and 3 bases at J, with 10 bases between the two ends. The CDR3 extends over 13 amino acids. The germline V gene has CDR1 MNHEY and CDR2 SVGAGI. CDR3 sequence (DNA): TGTGCCAGCATCGGACATAACAATCAGCCCCAGCATTTT. Protein: CASIGHNNQPQHF.

This clone was seen once. The V and J genes are TRBV7-9 and TRBJ2-4, with 9 positions matching TRBD2. CDR1 and CDR2 (germline): SEHNR, FQNEAQ (reference sequence). The CDR3 extends over 19 amino acids. The trim removed 5 bases at V and 0 bases at J, leaving 14 bases unmatched. CDR3 coding DNA: TGTGCCAGCAGCCCTACCCCCTGGCGGGAGGGCCTAGCCAAAAACATTCAGTACTTC. This codes for CASSPTPWREGLAKNIQYF.

The rearrangement uses TRBV11-2 and TRBJ1-2, with unresolved D. This CDR3 spans 13 amino acids. The germline CDR1 and CDR2 sequences are SGHAT and FQNNGV. V was cut by 5 bases and J by 7 bases, with 14 bases left in between. CDR3 nucleotides: TGTGCCAGCAGCCTCAACACCGGGCGTGGCTACACCTTC. Protein sequence: CASSLNTGRGYTF.

This chain joins TRBV10-3 and TRBJ2-2, with 13 bases fitting TRBD2. Per the germline V gene, CDR1 is ENHRY and CDR2 is SYGVKD. The CDR3 sequence is 16 residues long. Trimming at V came to 0 bases and at J to 6 bases, leaving 1 base not matched to a gene. CDR3: CAISESGLAGAGELFF. Written as DNA, the CDR3 is TGTGCCATCAGTGAGTCAGGACTAGCGGGAGCCGGGGAGCTGTTTTTT.